The next 30 T cell receptor beta chains were all read from a single sample in a study of tumor-infiltrating lymphocytes in primary liver carcinoma. The researchers produced TCR beta cDNA from approximately 550 ng total RNA with a constant-region primer. The TCR beta library was amplified through three nested multiplex PCR rounds in a modified ARM-PCR procedure. The first two PCR rounds used TRBV1-TRBV30 forward primers with a C-beta reverse primer, nine to ten cycles each. TCRdb called the multiplex PCR reads again in MiXCR, with one record for every CDR3 protein. This sample has some 120,000 distinct CDR3 sequences, with about 68% found just once. Co-extracted RNA and DNA came from roughly 20-30 mg of unsorted bulk tissue. The sample comprised liver tumor tissue from sampling region 1. Subset: tumor region T1, superior pole. These receptors all stem from an older woman with primary liver carcinoma and hepatitis B virus infection.

This clonotype is medium-sized in the sample. This rearrangement joins TRBV11-3 to TRBJ2-7, with D perhaps assigned TRBD1 or TRBD2 (5 bases each). V lost 2 bases and J 4 bases, leaving 12 bases between the germline ends. The CDR3 has 14 residues. The germline V gene encodes CDR1 SGHNT and CDR2 YENEEA. CDR3 in amino acids: CASSLTSWGYEQYF. Written as DNA, the CDR3 is TGTGCCAGCAGCTTAACGAGTTGGGGGTACGAGCAGTACTTC.

This clonotype occurred many times. The rearrangement uses TRBV10-3 and TRBJ2-3, with unresolved D. This CDR3 comprises 13 residues. From germline, CDR1 is ENHRY and CDR2 SYGVKD. Trimming stripped 4 bases from V and 2 bases from J, with 7 bases between. Written as DNA, the CDR3 is TGTGCCATCAGTGGGGCCCTCACAGATACGCAGTATTTT. Translated, it gives CAISGALTDTQYF.

This clonotype was observed many times. This chain links TRBV5-5 with TRBJ2-6; D is perhaps TRBD1 (5 bases). Deletions cut 2 bases from V and 3 bases from J, with 6 bases between. Germline CDR1 is SGHKS and CDR2 is YYEKEE (reference sequence). This CDR3 region has 14 residues. The DNA of the CDR3 is TGTGCCAGCAGCTTCAGGGTTGGGGCCAACGTCCTGACTTTC. This encodes CASSFRVGANVLTF.

The table lists this clonotype with a few counts. This could be a read error, since a much larger clone is one nucleotide away. The chain links TRBV7-8 to TRBJ1-1, with D possibly matching TRBD1 (6 bases). CDR1 is SGHVS and CDR2 is FQNEAQ in the germline V gene. CDR3 length: 12 amino acids. In nucleotides, the CDR3 is TGTGCCAGCAGCTGGCTACAGGGCCGAGCTCTCTTT. Its protein is CASSWLQGRALF.

Worth noting for this clonotype: The junction and the germline gene differ at one end; a read error may be behind it. V is TRBV11-2 and J is TRBJ2-7, with 7 positions matching TRBD2. Germline CDR1 is SGHAT and CDR2 is FQNNGV. The CDR3 is made up of 18 amino acids. Here the CDR3 reads CASSLDWVSLADPYGQYF. The CDR3 coding sequence is TGTGCCAGTAGCTTAGATTGGGTCAGTCTAGCGGATCCCTACGGGCAGTACTTC.

The chain couples TRBV6-1 to TRBJ2-5, with 11 bases that match TRBD2. The CDR3 spans 15 residues. V lost 10 bases, J lost 5 bases, and 12 bases stayed unmatched. Germline values: CDR1 MNHNS, CDR2 SASEGT. The DNA of the CDR3 is TGTGCCAACAGGGCGGGACTAGCGGAGAGCGAGACCCAGTACTTC. Its protein is CANRAGLAESETQYF.

Turning to this clonotype: A read error may produce the germline difference seen at one junction end. The rearrangement joins TRBV12-3 or TRBV12-4 to TRBJ2-7, with 11 bases identical to TRBD1. This CDR3 is 14 amino acids long. The CDR3 bases are TGTGCCAACAGTCCCGGACAGGGGGCTTACGAGCAGTACTTC. Translating gives CANSPGQGAYEQYF.

CDR3 bases: TGTGCCAGCAGCAAAAGAAGCGGGTTCGGCACAGATACGCAGTATTTT. It yields the protein CASSKRSGFGTDTQYF. The chain is built from TRBV21-1 and TRBJ2-3; the DNA was not used to check the table's D call, TRBD2. TRBV21-1 corresponds to a pseudogene. The CDR3 totals 16 residues.

V usage is TRBV21-1 and J usage is TRBJ2-1; the table's D call, TRBD2, has no DNA check behind it. TRBV21-1 is a listed pseudogene. The CDR3 has 14 amino acids. CDR3 sequence (DNA): TGTGTCAGCAGCACGACTAGCGGGCTATGGGAGCAGTTCTTC. Its protein product is CVSSTTSGLWEQFF.

The chain recombines TRBV29-1 with TRBJ2-3; tentatively, D is TRBD1 (6 bases). The J call could be wrong; TRBJ1-5 is a better fit for the DNA end. There are 13 residues in the CDR3. Germline-derived CDR1 and CDR2 are SQVTM and ANQGSEA. The CDR3 DNA is TGCAGCGAGGGGGTTTCTAGCATAGATACGCAGCATTTT. Its protein product is CSEGVSSIDTQHF.

Ten or more counts support this clonotype. V and J are TRBV5-4 and TRBJ2-1; 14 bases line up with TRBD2. The germline CDR1 and CDR2 sequences are SGHNT and YYREEE (reference sequence). This CDR3 contains 16 residues. With V trimmed by 0 bases and J by 7 bases, 3 bases remained unmatched. This CDR3 reads CASSLGGTSGRNEQFF. For the CDR3, the DNA is TGTGCCAGCAGCTTGGGCGGGACTAGCGGGAGAAATGAGCAGTTCTTC.

About this clonotype itself: The junction and the germline gene differ at one end; a read error may be behind it. The chain links TRBV10-3 to TRBJ2-2, with 9 bases fitting TRBD2. The CDR3 loop spans 16 amino acids. CDR1 is ENHRY, CDR2 SYGVKD, per germline. The CDR3 loop is CAIKTTSGANTGGLFF. The CDR3, as DNA: TGTGCCATCAAAACGACTAGCGGAGCGAACACCGGGGGGCTGTTTTTT.

The gene calls are TRBV5-1 and TRBJ1-6; the match to TRBD1 covers 7 bases. Unmatched junction bases numbered 2, after V lost 0 bases and J lost 8 bases. This CDR3 is built from 14 residues. Germline V CDR1 and CDR2: SGHRS, YFSETQ. The CDR3 bases are TGCGCCAGCAGCTTGGGTGACAGGGATTCACCCCTCCACTTT. Translated, it gives CASSLGDRDSPLHF.

For this clonotype: A read error may account for a junction end that differs from germline. The J gene is TRBJ2-7, the V gene TRBV10-3; 8 nucleotides agree with TRBD2. Germline V gives CDR1 ENHRY, CDR2 SYGVKD. The CDR3 is 14 residues long. For the CDR3, the DNA is TGTGCCATCAGCAGAGCGGGAGAGGCCTACGAGCAGTGCTTC. This encodes CAISRAGEAYEQCF.

A word on this clonotype: A read error is possible here, since a much larger clone lies one base away. The chain has TRBV12-3 or TRBV12-4 and TRBJ1-2; D is perhaps TRBD1 (5 bases). This CDR3 has 13 residues. The CDR3 nucleotides read TGTGCCAGCAGTCCCCGGGGGGACTATGGCTACGCCTTC. It specifies CASSPRGDYGYAF.

In regard to this clonotype: A clone one base away is much larger, so this may be a read error. The missing conserved phenylalanine or tryptophan at the end of this CDR3 makes a read error likely. The chain recombines TRBV12-3 or TRBV12-4 with TRBJ2-5; 8 positions match TRBD1. Trimming at V came to 6 bases and at J to 5 bases, leaving 11 bases not matched to a gene. The CDR3 is made up of 15 amino acids. The CDR3 nucleotides read TGTGCCAGCAGGGGCGACAGGGGTGGGCTCGAGACCCAGTACATC. Translation gives CASRGDRGGLETQYI.

As for this clonotype: One base away lies a much larger clone, so this may be a sequencing read error. This CDR3 is CASSGTSGSAYNDQFF. CDR3 nucleotides: TGTGCCAGCAGCGGGACTAGCGGGAGCGCGTACAATGATCAGTTCTTC. The rearrangement links TRBV7-9 to TRBJ2-1; the match to TRBD2 covers 14 bases. The germline V gene encodes CDR1 SEHNR and CDR2 FQNEAQ (reference sequence). The CDR3 runs 16 residues.

This clonotype has only a few counts. This rearrangement joins TRBV18 to TRBJ2-7; D gene unclear. The germline gives CDR1 KGHSH, CDR2 LQKENI. The V and J ends lost 6 bases and 7 bases respectively, with 16 bases between them. The CDR3 spans 13 residues. This CDR3 reads CASSPEAEGEQYF. CDR3 coding DNA: TGTGCCAGCTCCCCTGAGGCTGAAGGGGAGCAGTACTTC.

As regards this clonotype: A junction boundary mismatches the germline segment, possibly from a read error. The gene calls are TRBV11-2 and TRBJ2-7; TRBD2 is a possible D gene (5 bases). The CDR3 is 14 residues long. Per the germline V gene, CDR1 is SGHAT and CDR2 is FQNNGV. The CDR3 sequence is CANSPQRASHEQYF. The CDR3 coding sequence is TGTGCCAACAGCCCTCAGAGGGCTTCCCACGAGCAGTACTTC. Variable domain in full (rest from reference TRBV11-2 and TRBJ2-7): EAGVAQSPRYKIIEKRQSVAFWCNPISGHATLYWYQQILGQGPKLLIQFQNNGVVDDSQLPKDRFSAERLKGVDSTLKIQPAKLEDSAVYLCANSPQRASHEQYFGPGTRLTVT.

This clonotype showed up just once. This may stem from a read error, because a much larger clone lies one nucleotide away. The chain couples TRBV6-5 to TRBJ2-1; 9 nucleotides match TRBD2. Germline V lookup: CDR1 MNHEY, CDR2 SVGAGI. The CDR3 sequence is 16 residues long. V was pared by 4 bases and J by 4 bases, with 8 bases of the junction left unmatched. The CDR3 loop is CASSSRTSEIYNEQFF. The CDR3 DNA reads as TGTGCCAGCAGTTCCAGGACTAGCGAGATATACAATGAGCAGTTCTTC.

The CDR3 DNA reads TGTGCCTGGGAGCCGACAGGCCTATATGGCTACACCTTC. Protein: CAWEPTGLYGYTF. The gene calls are TRBV30 and TRBJ1-2; D possibly corresponds to TRBD1 (6 bases). Between the trimmed V and J ends, which lost 5 bases and 5 bases, there was a span of 15 bases. Germline values: CDR1 GTSNPN, CDR2 SVGIG (reference sequence). The CDR3 is 13 residues long.

Worth noting for this clonotype: One end of the junction fails to match germline, which may point to a read error. The rearrangement uses TRBV10-2 and TRBJ1-4; D ambiguous. Germline V lookup: CDR1 WSHSY, CDR2 SAAADI. This CDR3 spans 15 amino acids. In nucleotides, the CDR3 is TGCGCCAGCAGTGACGAAGACCACAATAATGAAAAACTATTTTTT. Protein: CASSDEDHNNEKLFF.

This clonotype was detected once. The junction differs from germline at one of its ends, possibly a read error. CDR3 DNA: TGCACCAGCAGCTTGGGGCCCGGCAATGGCTACACCTTC. Its protein is CTSSLGPGNGYTF. This sequence joins TRBV11-2 and TRBJ1-2; a possible D gene is TRBD1 (5 bases). The CDR3 has 13 residues. The germline gives CDR1 SGHAT, CDR2 FQNNGV.

The chain carries TRBV20-1 and TRBJ2-1; D call uncertain. The V gene lost 1 base and the J gene lost 7 bases, with 11 bases spanning the gap. The CDR3 runs to 13 residues. Germline V gene sequence: CDR1 DFQATT, CDR2 SNEGSKA (reference sequence). The CDR3: CSARGVYQNEQFF. For the CDR3, the DNA is TGCAGTGCTAGAGGCGTCTACCAAAATGAGCAGTTCTTC.

V usage is TRBV2 and J usage is TRBJ2-5, with 10 bases that match TRBD2. The V and J ends lost 8 bases and 4 bases, in that order; junction bases with no gene match: 4. The length of the CDR3 is 13 residues. The germline V gene encodes CDR1 SNHLY and CDR2 FYNNEI. The CDR3 here is CASRTSGRETQYF. DNA for the CDR3: TGTGCCAGCCGGACTAGCGGTAGAGAGACCCAGTACTTC.

With regard to this clonotype: A much larger clone differs from this one at a single base, so this may be a read error. This chain links TRBV29-1 with TRBJ1-1; no reliable D call. Trimming cost V 6 bases and J 6 bases, with 11 bases left between them. CDR3 length equals 11 residues. Per germline, CDR1 SQVTM and CDR2 ANQGSEA. The CDR3 reads CSVILAAEAFF. DNA of the CDR3: TGCAGCGTGATTTTGGCCGCTGAAGCTTTCTTT.

To note about this clonotype: A junction end diverges from the germline sequence, so it may reflect a read error. The chain uses TRBV28 and TRBJ2-7; 10 bases are a match to TRBD1. This CDR3 spans 15 amino acids. CDR1 and CDR2 (germline): MDHEN, SYDVKM. The CDR3 loop reads CTSTGQGPDSYEQYF. The CDR3 nucleotides read TGTACTTCAACGGGACAGGGGCCCGACTCCTATGAGCAATACTTC.

This clonotype was detected only a few times. Given a much more abundant clone one base away, this may be a read error. The chain couples TRBV4-1 to TRBJ2-7; D not certain. CDR3 length equals 15 residues. Germline assignment: CDR1 MGHRA and CDR2 YSYEKL. V was trimmed by 1 base and J by 4 bases, leaving 14 bases between them. CDR3 residues: CASSQGSSSVYEQYF. The CDR3 nucleotides read TGCGCCAGCAGCCAAGGTTCGTCCTCCGTTTACGAGCAGTACTTC.

This chain links TRBV5-6 with TRBJ2-4, with 8 bases matching TRBD1. Germline V gene sequence: CDR1 SGHDT, CDR2 YYEEEE. The CDR3 totals 19 residues. Unmatched junction bases numbered 16, after V lost 3 bases and J lost 2 bases. The CDR3 spells CASSSWTGSRLASKNIQYF. CDR3 in DNA: TGTGCCAGCAGCTCTTGGACAGGGAGTAGGCTAGCGTCCAAAAACATTCAGTACTTC.

As concerns this clonotype: A much larger clone is a single base away; this may be a read error. The chain uses TRBV12-3 or TRBV12-4 and TRBJ2-6; D is unresolved. The CDR3 loop spans 14 amino acids. The CDR3 region is CASSFSSGVNVLTF. For the CDR3, the DNA is TGTGCCAGCAGTTTCAGCTCTGGGGTCAACGTCCTGACTTTC.